The clone carrying this T cell receptor beta chain was counted a single time. Its antigen is not identified. The data belong to a study of OX40 agonist ivuxolimab in advanced cancers. Study-level results: CD8+ T cells showed, on average, more clonal expansion than CD4+ cells. Partial responders receiving 0.1-3.0 mg/kg showed among the lowest clonal expansion.

Assay used: immunoSEQ multiplex PCR; TCRdb lists only in-frame clones, some missing. The sample holds approximately 79,000 clones, over 80% seen once. This clonotype was obtained from an adult with an advanced solid tumor such as melanoma, head and neck, liver or kidney cancer. The sequencing used CD4+ or CD8+ T cells sorted from blood, collected in a trial of the OX40 agonist ivuxolimab.

The CDR3 spells CASSHEQGAYNEQFF. As DNA, the CDR3 is TGCGCCAGCAGCCACGAACAGGGGGCCTACAATGAGCAGTTCTTC. The chain combines TRBV4-1 with TRBJ2-1; 8 bases match TRBD1. The CDR3 is made up of 15 amino acids. J lost 2 bases, V lost 3 bases, and 3 bases had no gene match. CDR1 and CDR2 from the germline V gene are MGHRA and YSYEKL.